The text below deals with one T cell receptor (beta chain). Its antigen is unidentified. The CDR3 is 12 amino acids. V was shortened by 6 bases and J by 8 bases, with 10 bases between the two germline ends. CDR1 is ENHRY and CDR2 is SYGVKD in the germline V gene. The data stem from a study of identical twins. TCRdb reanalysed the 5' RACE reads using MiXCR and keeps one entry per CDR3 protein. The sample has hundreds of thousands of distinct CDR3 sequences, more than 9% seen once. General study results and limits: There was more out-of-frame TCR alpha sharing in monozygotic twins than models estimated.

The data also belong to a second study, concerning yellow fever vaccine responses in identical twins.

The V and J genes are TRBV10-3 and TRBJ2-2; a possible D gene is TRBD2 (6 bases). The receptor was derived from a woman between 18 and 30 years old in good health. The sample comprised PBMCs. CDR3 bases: TGTGCCATCAGGGGAGGACGGGGGGAGCTGTTTTTT. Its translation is CAIRGGRGELFF.